This TCR beta chain was observed in a study of T cell repertoires in cytomegalovirus infection. Study details: Through public TCR beta signatures, both CMV infection and matching HLA type were indicated. Study results and limitations: CMV carriers having the relevant HLA were flagged by cumulative public TCR beta family frequency. In two of eight donors, the top clonotype was HLA-C-restricted CMV-specific.

There are 15 residues in the CDR3. CDR1 is SGHTA and CDR2 is FQGNSA in the germline V gene. V lost 0 bases and J lost 6; bases outside the gene matches: 3. TCRdb used MiXCR to reprocess the reads, holding one entry per CDR3 protein. Altogether roughly 720,000 distinct CDR3 sequences are present, approximately 34% being singletons, with the ten largest covering under 3.5%. This clonotype was detected ten times or more. Its antigen is unknown. This sequence originates from a human donor in good health (CMV status not recorded). Some clones in this sample may be carry-over from other donors' samples. The J gene is TRBJ2-4, the V gene TRBV7-2, with 9 bases fitting TRBD1. The sample taken for sequencing was PBMCs. The CDR3 DNA is TGTGCCAGCAGCTTAGCTAAGGGACAGGGAAACATTCAGTACTTC. Protein product: CASSLAKGQGNIQYF.